This is a list of T cell receptor beta chains from one sample in a study of CD8+CD57+ T cells in acquired aplastic anemia. Each CDR3 protein is one row after TCRdb ran MiXCR on the reads. The sample records under 250,000 distinct CDR3 sequences, around 32% being singletons. Sequencing was carried out using sorted CD4+, CD8+, or CD8+CD57+ T cells (not recorded which) from PBMCs. The receptors originated from a human donor in good health, serving as a control. Both conserved end residues are part of each CDR3. D genes are given only for firm matches. Some rows mark clone size as missing; the rest say once, few, many or name a class of expanded clone.

V gene,J gene,D gene,clone size,CDR3 protein,CDR3 DNA
TRBV12-3/TRBV12-4,TRBJ1-1,-,-,CASSYSPSIPNTEAFF,TGTGCCAGCAGTTACTCCCCATCTATCCCGAACACTGAAGCTTTCTTT
TRBV20-1,TRBJ2-3,TRBD2,many,CSAMYLAGGTDTQYF,TGCAGTGCTATGTATCTAGCGGGGGGAACAGATACGCAGTATTTT
TRBV9,TRBJ1-3,-,-,CASSVQPGNTIYF,TGTGCCAGCAGCGTACAGCCCGGAAACACCATATATTTT
TRBV5-4,TRBJ1-1,-,-,CASICSAPGNTEAFF,-
TRBV19,TRBJ1-4,-,many,CASSKRSGTLLKEKLFF,TGTGCCAGTAGTAAACGTTCCGGGACACTTCTCAAGGAAAAACTGTTTTTT
TRBV7-2,TRBJ1-6,-,-,CASSSDSAYSPLHF,TGTGCCAGCAGCTCGGACAGCGCGTATTCACCCCTCCACTTT
TRBV10-2,TRBJ2-6,-,many,CASNKGGTWGSGANVLTF,TGCGCCAGCAATAAAGGGGGGACATGGGGCTCTGGGGCCAACGTCCTGACTTTC
TRBV11-1,TRBJ1-4,TRBD1,-,CASSSDRGPTNEKLFF,TGTGCCAGCAGCTCCGACAGGGGACCAACTAATGAAAAACTGTTTTTT
TRBV25-1,TRBJ2-7,TRBD1,-,CASTLAGDRGLEQYF,TGTGCCAGCACTCTCGCCGGGGACAGGGGGCTTGAGCAGTACTTC
TRBV5-5,TRBJ2-7,TRBD1,few,CASSSPGQDFNEQYF,TGTGCCAGCAGCTCGCCGGGACAGGACTTCAATGAGCAGTACTTC
TRBV12-3/TRBV12-4,TRBJ1-4,-,-,CASSFGALKLFF,TGTGCCAGCAGTTTCGGGGCCCTAAAACTGTTTTTT
TRBV15,TRBJ2-7,TRBD1,-,CATSRTGYEQYF,TGTGCCACCAGCCGGACAGGGTACGAGCAGTACTTC
TRBV29-1,TRBJ2-1,-,many,CSVERQGASNEQFF,TGCAGCGTTGAACGGCAGGGAGCTAGCAATGAGCAGTTCTTC
TRBV7-2,TRBJ1-5,TRBD1,many,CASSLVGTEGQPQHF,TGTGCCAGCAGCTTAGTGGGGACAGAGGGTCAGCCCCAGCATTTT
TRBV24-1,TRBJ2-2,TRBD2,-,CATSELRGGGNTGELFF,TGTGCCACCAGTGAACTAAGGGGCGGGGGGAACACCGGGGAGCTGTTTTTT
TRBV10-1,TRBJ1-3,-,many,CASSDGRSLGNTIYF,TGCGCCAGCAGTGACGGCAGGAGTCTTGGAAACACCATATATTTT
TRBV6-4,TRBJ1-6,-,once,CASSDRANSPLHF,TGTGCCAGCAGTGACAGGGCCAATTCACCCCTCCACTTT
TRBV11-1,TRBJ1-2,TRBD1,-,CASSAGTGGAEANYGYTF,TGTGCCAGCAGCGCCGGGACAGGGGGCGCAGAGGCTAACTATGGCTACACCTTC
TRBV20-1,TRBJ1-1,-,many,CSARDPGTSNTEAFF,TGCAGTGCTAGAGATCCCGGCACCTCGAACACTGAAGCTTTCTTT
TRBV20-1,TRBJ1-5,TRBD1,few,CSATGGTGDINQPQHF,TGCAGTGCTACGGGGGGAACAGGGGATATCAATCAGCCCCAGCATTTT
TRBV19,TRBJ1-2,-,many,CASSIGGAYGYTF,TGTGCCAGTAGTATAGGGGGAGCGTATGGCTACACCTTC
TRBV20-1,TRBJ2-7,-,many,CSARDRLFSYEQYF,TGCAGTGCTAGGGACAGACTTTTCTCCTACGAGCAGTACTTC
TRBV10-3,TRBJ2-7,TRBD2,many,CAISESGLAYEQYF,TGTGCCATCAGTGAGTCGGGACTAGCCTACGAGCAGTACTTC
TRBV4-3,TRBJ1-3,TRBD1,many,CASSHDRDRSAGNTIYF,TGCGCCAGCAGCCACGACAGGGACAGGTCCGCGGGAAACACCATATATTTT
TRBV5-1,TRBJ2-7,-,many,CASSPLGDGQYF,TGCGCCAGCAGCCCCTTAGGGGACGGGCAGTACTTC
TRBV2,TRBJ2-3,TRBD1,-,CASRYRGF,TGTGCCAGCAGGTACAGGGGTTTT
TRBV6-1,TRBJ2-5,TRBD2,-,CAGRDREVALPWYF,TGTGCCGGCAGAGACCGGGAGGTCGCGCTTCCCTGGTACTTC
TRBV20-1,TRBJ2-1,-,many,CSAETGTYRNEQFF,TGCAGTGCCGAGACTGGTACCTACAGGAATGAGCAGTTCTTC